The present T cell receptor beta chain was sequenced within a study of blood T cell repertoires in COVID-19. This table comes from immunoSEQ multiplex PCR, and its TCRdb copy is limited to in-frame clones, with some not included. The table includes 120,000 to 150,000 clones, nearly 85% detected once. CDR3 length: 12 residues. Trimming cost V 3 bases and J 0 bases, with 5 bases left between them. The germline gives CDR1 GTSNPN, CDR2 SVGIG (reference sequence). The J gene is TRBJ1-1, the V gene TRBV30; no definite D call. Sample: PBMCs or T cells enriched from blood (not recorded which). This clonotype was obtained from a man between 45 and 60 years old in a cohort exposed to, infected with or recovered from COVID-19 (not recorded which). The CDR3 here is CAWSPLNTEAFF. CDR3 nucleotide sequence: TGTGCCTGGAGCCCTTTGAACACTGAAGCTTTCTTT.